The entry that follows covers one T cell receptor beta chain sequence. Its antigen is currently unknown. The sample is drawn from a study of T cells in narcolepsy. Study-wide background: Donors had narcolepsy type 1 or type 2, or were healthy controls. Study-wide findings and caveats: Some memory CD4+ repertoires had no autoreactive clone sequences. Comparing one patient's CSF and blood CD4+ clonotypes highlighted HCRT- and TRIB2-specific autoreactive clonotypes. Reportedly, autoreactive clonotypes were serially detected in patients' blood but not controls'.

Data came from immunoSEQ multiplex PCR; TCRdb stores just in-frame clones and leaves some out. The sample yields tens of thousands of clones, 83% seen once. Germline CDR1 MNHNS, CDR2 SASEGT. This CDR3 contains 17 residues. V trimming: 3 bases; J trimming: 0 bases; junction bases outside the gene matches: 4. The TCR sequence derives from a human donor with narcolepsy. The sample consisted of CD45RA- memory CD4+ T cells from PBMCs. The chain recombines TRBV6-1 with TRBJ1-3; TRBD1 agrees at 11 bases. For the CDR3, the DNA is TGTGCCAGCAGTGAGTTGGACAGGGGGCTCTCTGGAAACACCATATATTTT. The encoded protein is CASSELDRGLSGNTIYF.